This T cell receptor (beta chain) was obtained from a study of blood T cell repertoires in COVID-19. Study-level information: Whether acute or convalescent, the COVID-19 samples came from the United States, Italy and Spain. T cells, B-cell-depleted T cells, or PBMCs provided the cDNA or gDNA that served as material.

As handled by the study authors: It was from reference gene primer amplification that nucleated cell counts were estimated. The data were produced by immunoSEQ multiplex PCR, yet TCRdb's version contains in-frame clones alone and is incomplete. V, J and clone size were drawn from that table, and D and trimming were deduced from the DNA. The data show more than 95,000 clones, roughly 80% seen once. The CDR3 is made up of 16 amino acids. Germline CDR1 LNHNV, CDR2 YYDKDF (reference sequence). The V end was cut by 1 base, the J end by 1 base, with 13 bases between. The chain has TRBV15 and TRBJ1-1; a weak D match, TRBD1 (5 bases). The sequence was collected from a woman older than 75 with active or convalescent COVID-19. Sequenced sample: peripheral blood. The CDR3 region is CATSRVGARPNTEAFF. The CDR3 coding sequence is TGTGCCACCAGCAGAGTAGGGGCCAGGCCGAACACTGAAGCTTTCTTT.